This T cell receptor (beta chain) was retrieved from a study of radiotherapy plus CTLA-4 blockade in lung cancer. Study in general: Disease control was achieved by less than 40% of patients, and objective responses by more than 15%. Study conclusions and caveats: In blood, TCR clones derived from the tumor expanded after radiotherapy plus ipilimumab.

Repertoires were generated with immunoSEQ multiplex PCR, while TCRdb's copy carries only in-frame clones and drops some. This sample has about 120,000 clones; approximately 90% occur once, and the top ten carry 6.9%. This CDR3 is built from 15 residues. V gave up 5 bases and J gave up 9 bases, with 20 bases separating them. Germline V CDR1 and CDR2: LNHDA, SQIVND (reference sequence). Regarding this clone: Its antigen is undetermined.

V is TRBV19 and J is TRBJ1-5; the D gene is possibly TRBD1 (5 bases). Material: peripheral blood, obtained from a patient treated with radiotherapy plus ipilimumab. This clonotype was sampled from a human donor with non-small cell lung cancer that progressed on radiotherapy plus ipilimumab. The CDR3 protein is CASSLRGGTLRPQHF. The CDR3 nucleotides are TGTGCCAGTAGTCTCCGGGGTGGGACCTTGAGGCCCCAGCATTTT. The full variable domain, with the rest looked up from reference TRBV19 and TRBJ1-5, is DGGITQSPKYLFRKEGQNVTLSCEQNLNHDAMYWYRQDPGQGLRLIYYSQIVNDFQKGDIAEGYSVSREKKESFPLTVTSAQKNPTAFYLCASSLRGGTLRPQHFGDGTRLSIL.